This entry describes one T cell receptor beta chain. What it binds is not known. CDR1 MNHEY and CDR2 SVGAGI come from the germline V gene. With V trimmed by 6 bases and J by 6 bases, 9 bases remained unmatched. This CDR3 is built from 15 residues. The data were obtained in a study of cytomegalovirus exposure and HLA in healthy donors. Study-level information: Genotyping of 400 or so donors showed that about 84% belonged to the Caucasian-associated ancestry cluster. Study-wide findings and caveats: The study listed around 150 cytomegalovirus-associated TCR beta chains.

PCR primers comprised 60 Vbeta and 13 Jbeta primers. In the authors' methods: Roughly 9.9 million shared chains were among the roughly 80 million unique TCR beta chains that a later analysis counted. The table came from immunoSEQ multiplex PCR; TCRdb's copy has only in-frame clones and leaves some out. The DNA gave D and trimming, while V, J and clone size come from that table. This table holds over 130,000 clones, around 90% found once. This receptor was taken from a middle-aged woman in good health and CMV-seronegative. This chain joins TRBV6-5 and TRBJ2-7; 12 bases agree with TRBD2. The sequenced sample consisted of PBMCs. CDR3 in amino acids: CASSPGLAGTTEQYF. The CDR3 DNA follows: TGTGCCAGCAGCCCTGGACTAGCGGGAACTACCGAGCAGTACTTC.